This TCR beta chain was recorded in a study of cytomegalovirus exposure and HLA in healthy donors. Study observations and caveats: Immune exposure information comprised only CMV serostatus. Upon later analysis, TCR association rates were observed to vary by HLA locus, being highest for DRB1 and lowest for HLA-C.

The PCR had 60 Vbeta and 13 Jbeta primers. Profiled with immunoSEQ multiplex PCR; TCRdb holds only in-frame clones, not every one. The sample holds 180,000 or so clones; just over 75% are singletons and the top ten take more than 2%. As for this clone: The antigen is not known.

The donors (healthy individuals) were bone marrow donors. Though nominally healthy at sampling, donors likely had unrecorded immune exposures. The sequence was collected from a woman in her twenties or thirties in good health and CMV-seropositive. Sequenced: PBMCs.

The CDR3 reads CASSQGADYGYTF. Here the CDR3 DNA reads TGTGCCAGCTCTCAGGGGGCGGACTATGGCTACACCTTC. This chain links TRBV18 with TRBJ1-2; 8 bases are a match to TRBD1. Germline-derived CDR1 and CDR2 are KGHSH and LQKENI. V lost 6 bases, J lost 3 bases, and 3 bases stayed unmatched. The CDR3 is 13 amino acids. Using reference TRBV18 and TRBJ1-2 for the parts outside the CDR3, the full variable domain is NAGVMQNPRHLVRRRGQEARLRCSPMKGHSHVYWYRQLPEEGLKFMVYLQKENIIDESGMPKERFSAEFPKEGPSILRIQQVVRGDSAAYFCASSQGADYGYTFGSGTRLTVV.